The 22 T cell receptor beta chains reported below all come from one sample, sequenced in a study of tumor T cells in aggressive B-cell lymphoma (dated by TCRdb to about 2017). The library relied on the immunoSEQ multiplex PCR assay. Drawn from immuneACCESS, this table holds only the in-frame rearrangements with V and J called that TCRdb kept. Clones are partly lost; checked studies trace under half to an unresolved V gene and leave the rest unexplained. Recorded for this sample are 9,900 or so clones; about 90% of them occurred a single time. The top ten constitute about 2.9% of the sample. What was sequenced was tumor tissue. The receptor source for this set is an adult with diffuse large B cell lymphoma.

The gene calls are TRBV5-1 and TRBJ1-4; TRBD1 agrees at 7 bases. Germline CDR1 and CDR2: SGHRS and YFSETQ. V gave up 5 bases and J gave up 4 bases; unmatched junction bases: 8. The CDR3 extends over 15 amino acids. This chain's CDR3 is CASSLNRGVNEKLFF. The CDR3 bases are TGCGCCAGCAGTTTGAACAGGGGTGTTAATGAAAAACTGTTTTTT.

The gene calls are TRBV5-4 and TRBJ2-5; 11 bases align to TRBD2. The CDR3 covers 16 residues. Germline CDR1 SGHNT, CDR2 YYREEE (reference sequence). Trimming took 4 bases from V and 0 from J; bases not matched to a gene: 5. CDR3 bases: TGTGCCAGCAGCACGAGGACTAGCGGGTACCAAGAGACCCAGTACTTC. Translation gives CASSTRTSGYQETQYF.

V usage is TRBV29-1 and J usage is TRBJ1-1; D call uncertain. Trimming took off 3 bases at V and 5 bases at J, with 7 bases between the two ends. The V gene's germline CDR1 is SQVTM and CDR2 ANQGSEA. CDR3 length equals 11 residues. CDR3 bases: TGCAGCGTTGACCCCGTAACTGAAGCTTTCTTT. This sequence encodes CSVDPVTEAFF. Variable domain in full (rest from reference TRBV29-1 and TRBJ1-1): SAVISQKPSRDICQRGTSLTIQCQVDSQVTMMFWYRQQPGQSLTLIATANQGSEATYESGFVIDKFPISRPNLTFSTLTVSNMSPEDSSIYLCSVDPVTEAFFGQGTRLTVV.

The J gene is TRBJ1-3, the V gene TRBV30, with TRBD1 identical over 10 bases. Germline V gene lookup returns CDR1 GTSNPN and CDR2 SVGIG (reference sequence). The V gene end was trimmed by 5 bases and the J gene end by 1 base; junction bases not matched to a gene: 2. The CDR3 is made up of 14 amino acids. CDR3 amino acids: CAWRDRGSGNTIYF. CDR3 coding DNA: TGTGCCTGGCGGGACAGGGGTTCTGGAAACACCATATATTTT.

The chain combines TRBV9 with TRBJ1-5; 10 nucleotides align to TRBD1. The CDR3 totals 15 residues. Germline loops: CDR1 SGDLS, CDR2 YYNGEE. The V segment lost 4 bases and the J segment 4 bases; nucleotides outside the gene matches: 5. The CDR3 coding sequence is TGTGCCAGCAGCCCCGGGGGACAGGGGAATCAGCCCCAGCATTTT. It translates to CASSPGGQGNQPQHF. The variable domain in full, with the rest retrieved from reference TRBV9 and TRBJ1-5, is DSGVTQTPKHLITATGQRVTLRCSPRSGDLSVYWYQQSLDQGLQFLIQYYNGEERAKGNILERFSAQQFPDLHSELNLSSLELGDSALYFCASSPGGQGNQPQHFGDGTRLSIL.

CDR3 nucleotides: TGTGCCAGCAGTAGCGGGACAGGGGGAAATCAGCCCCAGCATTTT. Protein: CASSSGTGGNQPQHF. This chain connects TRBV6-6 to TRBJ1-5, with 11 bases lining up with TRBD1. The ends lost 5 bases at V and 4 bases at J; junction bases unmatched: 4. Germline values: CDR1 MNHNY, CDR2 SVGAGI (reference sequence). The CDR3 consists of 15 residues.

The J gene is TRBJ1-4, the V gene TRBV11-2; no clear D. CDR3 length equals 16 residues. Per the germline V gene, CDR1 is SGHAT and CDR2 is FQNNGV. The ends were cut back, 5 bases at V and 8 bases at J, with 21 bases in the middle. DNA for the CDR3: TGTGCCAGCAGCCAGGACCCGGGAACACGTCGAGAAAAACTGTTTTTT. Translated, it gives CASSQDPGTRREKLFF.

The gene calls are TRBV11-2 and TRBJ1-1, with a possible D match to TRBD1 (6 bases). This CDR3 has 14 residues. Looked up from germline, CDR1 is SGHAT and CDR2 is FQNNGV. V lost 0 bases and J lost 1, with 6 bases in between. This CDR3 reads CASSLDRGNTEAFF. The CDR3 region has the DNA TGTGCCAGCAGCTTAGACAGGGGGAACACTGAAGCTTTCTTT.

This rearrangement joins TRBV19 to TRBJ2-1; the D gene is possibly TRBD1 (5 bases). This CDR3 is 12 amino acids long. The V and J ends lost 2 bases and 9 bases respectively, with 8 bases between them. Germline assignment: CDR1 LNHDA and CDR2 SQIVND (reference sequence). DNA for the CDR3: TGTGCCAGTAGTATAACAGGACGTGAGCAGTTCTTC. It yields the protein CASSITGREQFF.

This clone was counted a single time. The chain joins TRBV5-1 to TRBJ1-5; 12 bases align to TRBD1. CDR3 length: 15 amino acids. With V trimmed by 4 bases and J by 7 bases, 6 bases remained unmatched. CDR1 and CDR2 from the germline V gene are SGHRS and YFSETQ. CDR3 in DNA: TGCGCCAGCAGCGAGGGACAGGGGGCGGAACAGCCCCAGCATTTT. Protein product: CASSEGQGAEQPQHF.

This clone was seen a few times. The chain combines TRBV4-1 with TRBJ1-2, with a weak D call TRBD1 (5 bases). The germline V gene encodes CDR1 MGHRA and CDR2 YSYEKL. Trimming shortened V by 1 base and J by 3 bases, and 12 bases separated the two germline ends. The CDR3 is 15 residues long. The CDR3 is CASSQVRGGDYGYTF. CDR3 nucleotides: TGCGCCAGCAGCCAAGTCCGGGGGGGGGACTATGGCTACACCTTC.

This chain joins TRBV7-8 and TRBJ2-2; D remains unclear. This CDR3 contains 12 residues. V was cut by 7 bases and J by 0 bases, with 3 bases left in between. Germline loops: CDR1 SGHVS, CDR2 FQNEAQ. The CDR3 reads CASTANTGELFF. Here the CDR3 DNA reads TGTGCCAGCACAGCGAACACCGGGGAGCTGTTTTTT.

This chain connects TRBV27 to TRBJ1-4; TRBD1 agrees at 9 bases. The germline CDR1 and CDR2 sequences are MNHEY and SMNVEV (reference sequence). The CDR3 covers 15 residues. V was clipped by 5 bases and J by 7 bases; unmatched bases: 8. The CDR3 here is CASSPRTGVTEKLFF. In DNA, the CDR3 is TGTGCCAGCAGTCCCCGGACAGGGGTCACTGAAAAACTGTTTTTT. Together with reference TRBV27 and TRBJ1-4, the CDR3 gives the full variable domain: EAQVTQNPRYLITVTGKKLTVTCSQNMNHEYMSWYRQDPGLGLRQIYYSMNVEVTDKGDVPEGYKVSRKEKRNFPLILESPSPNQTSLYFCASSPRTGVTEKLFFGSGTQLSVL.

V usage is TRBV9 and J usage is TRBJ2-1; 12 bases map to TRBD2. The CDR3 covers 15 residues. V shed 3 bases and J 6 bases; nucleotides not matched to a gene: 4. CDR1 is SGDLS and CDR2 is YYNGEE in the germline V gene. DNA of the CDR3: TGTGCCAGCAGCGCCACTAGCGGGGGGCCCAATGAGCAGTTCTTC. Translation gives CASSATSGGPNEQFF.

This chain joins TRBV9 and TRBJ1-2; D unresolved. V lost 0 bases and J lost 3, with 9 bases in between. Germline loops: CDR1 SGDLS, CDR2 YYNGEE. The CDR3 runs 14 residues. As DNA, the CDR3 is TGTGCCAGCAGCGTAGAAAACTACGACTATGGCTACACCTTC. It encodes CASSVENYDYGYTF.

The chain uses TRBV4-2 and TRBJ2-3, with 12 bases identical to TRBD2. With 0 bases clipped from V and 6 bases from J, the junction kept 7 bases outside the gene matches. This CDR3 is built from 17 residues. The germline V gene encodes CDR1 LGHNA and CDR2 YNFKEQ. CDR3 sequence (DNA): TGTGCCAGCAGCCAAGAGGCTAGCGGGGGGGCCTTGGATACGCAGTATTTT. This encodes CASSQEASGGALDTQYF.

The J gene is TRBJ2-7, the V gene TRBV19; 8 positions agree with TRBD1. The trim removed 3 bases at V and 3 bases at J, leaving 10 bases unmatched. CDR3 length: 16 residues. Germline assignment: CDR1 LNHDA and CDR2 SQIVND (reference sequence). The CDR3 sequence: CASSIRWGQDRYEQYF. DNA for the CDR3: TGTGCCAGTAGTATCCGGTGGGGACAGGACCGCTACGAGCAGTACTTC.

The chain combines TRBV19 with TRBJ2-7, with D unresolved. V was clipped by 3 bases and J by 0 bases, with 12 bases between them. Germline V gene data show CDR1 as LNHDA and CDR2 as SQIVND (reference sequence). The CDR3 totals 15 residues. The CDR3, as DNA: TGTGCCAGTAGTATCGGTCCCCGGAGCTCCTACGAGCAGTACTTC. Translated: CASSIGPRSSYEQYF.

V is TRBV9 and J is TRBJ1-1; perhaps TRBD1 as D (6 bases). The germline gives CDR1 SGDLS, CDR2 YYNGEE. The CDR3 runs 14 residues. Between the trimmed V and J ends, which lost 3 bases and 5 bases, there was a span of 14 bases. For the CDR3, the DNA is TGTGCCAGCAGCGCACAGGGAAAGGGGACTGAAGCTTTCTTT. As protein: CASSAQGKGTEAFF.

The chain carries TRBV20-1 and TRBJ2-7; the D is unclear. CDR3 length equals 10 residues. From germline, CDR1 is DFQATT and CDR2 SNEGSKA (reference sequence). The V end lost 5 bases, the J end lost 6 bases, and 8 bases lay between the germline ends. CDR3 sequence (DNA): TGCAGTGCTGCGGCCCCCGAGCAGTACTTC. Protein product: CSAAAPEQYF.

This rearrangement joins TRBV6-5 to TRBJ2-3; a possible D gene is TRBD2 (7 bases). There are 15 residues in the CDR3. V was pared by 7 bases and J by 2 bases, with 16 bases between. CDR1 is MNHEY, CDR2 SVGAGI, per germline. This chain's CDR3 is CASNLRRGATDTQYF. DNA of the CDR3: TGTGCCAGCAACTTACGACGGGGGGCCACAGATACGCAGTATTTT.

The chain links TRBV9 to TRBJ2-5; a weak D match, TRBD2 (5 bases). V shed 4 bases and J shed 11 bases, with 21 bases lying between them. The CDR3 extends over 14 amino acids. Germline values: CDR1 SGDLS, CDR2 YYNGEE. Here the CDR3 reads CASSIDTGIREQYF. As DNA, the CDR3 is TGTGCCAGCAGCATTGACACGGGAATACGTGAGCAGTACTTC.